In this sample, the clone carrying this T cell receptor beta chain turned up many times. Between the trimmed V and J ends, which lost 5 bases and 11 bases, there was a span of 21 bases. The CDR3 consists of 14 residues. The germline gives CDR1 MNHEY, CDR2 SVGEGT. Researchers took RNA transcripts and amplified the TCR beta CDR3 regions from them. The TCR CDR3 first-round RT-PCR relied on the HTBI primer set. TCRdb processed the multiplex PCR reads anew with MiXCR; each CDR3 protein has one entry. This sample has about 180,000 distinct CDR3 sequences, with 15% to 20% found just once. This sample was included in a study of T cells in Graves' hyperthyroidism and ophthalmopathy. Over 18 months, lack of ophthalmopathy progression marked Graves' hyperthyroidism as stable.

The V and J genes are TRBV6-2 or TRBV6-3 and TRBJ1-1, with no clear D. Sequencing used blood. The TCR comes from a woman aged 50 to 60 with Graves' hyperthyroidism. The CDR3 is CASSGRGGPPAAFF. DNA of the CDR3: TGTGCCAGCAGTGGCCGTGGAGGGCCCCCCGCGGCTTTCTTT.